This is a list of T cell receptor beta chains from one sample in a study of T-cell reconstitution after alpha-beta-depleted transplantation in children. TCRdb re-called the PCR reads with MiXCR, one entry per CDR3 protein. Of around 680,000 distinct CDR3 sequences in the sample, 16% were seen once. The specimen comprised PBMCs from the stem cell graft donor, sampled from the stem cell graft. All receptors come from a human donor who donated a stem cell graft to a child with acute myeloid leukemia. Each CDR3 is given with its conserved first and last residue. The D gene is left open where the match is weak. Expanded clones are given a class, and other clones once, few, many or no size at all.

size: .; J: TRBJ2-6; V: TRBV7-2; D: .; CDR3: CASSTRTPTSGANVLTF; DNA: TGTGCCAGCAGCACCCGGACACCTACCTCTGGGGCCAACGTCCTGACTTTC
size: many; J: TRBJ1-4; V: TRBV20-1; D: .; CDR3: CSARVGGRTNEKLFF; DNA: TGCAGTGCTAGAGTCGGGGGTAGGACTAATGAAAAACTGTTTTTT
size: many; J: TRBJ2-3; V: TRBV7-3; D: TRBD2; CDR3: CASSFNGLAGDAITDTQYF; DNA: TGTGCCAGCAGCTTTAATGGGCTAGCGGGGGACGCGATAACAGATACGCAGTATTTT
size: few; J: TRBJ1-2; V: TRBV15; D: .; CDR3: CATSRDFGEVRGYTF; DNA: TGTGCCACCAGCAGAGATTTCGGAGAGGTGCGGGGCTACACCTTC
size: .; J: TRBJ1-1; V: TRBV4-1; D: .; CDR3: CASSTKRVTEAFF; DNA: TGCGCCAGCAGTACGAAACGGGTAACTGAAGCTTTCTTT
size: many; J: TRBJ2-3; V: TRBV29-1; D: TRBD1; CDR3: CSADDRAADTQYF; DNA: TGCAGCGCAGATGACAGGGCAGCAGATACGCAGTATTTT
size: many; J: TRBJ2-7; V: TRBV29-1; D: TRBD1; CDR3: CSAVLGQGAYEQYF; DNA: TGCAGCGCGGTCCTGGGACAGGGGGCCTACGAGCAGTACTTC
size: many; J: TRBJ1-3; V: TRBV20-1; D: TRBD1; CDR3: CSARIGGQGALAGNTIYF; DNA: TGCAGTGCTAGAATAGGGGGTCAGGGGGCCTTGGCAGGAAACACCATATATTTT
size: .; J: TRBJ1-1; V: TRBV7-3; D: .; CDR3: CASSLQSRGGRTEAFF; DNA: TGTGCCAGCAGCTTACAGTCACGGGGAGGGAGGACTGAAGCTTTCTTT
size: many; J: TRBJ1-3; V: TRBV7-2; D: .; CDR3: CASSLGTPRSGNTIYF; DNA: TGTGCCAGCAGCTTAGGTACACCCCGCTCTGGAAACACCATATATTTT
size: .; J: TRBJ2-3; V: TRBV20-1; D: TRBD2; CDR3: CSARGSSGGASDTQYF; DNA: TGCAGTGCTAGGGGATCTAGCGGGGGGGCCTCAGATACGCAGTATTTT
size: .; J: TRBJ2-1; V: TRBV4-1; D: .; CDR3: CASSHLEGEQFF; DNA: TGCGCCAGCAGCCACCTGGAGGGCGAGCAGTTCTTC
size: many; J: TRBJ2-1; V: TRBV5-6; D: TRBD2; CDR3: CASSLKGTRYNEQFF; DNA: TGTGCCAGCAGCTTGAAAGGGACTAGGTATAATGAGCAGTTCTTC
size: many; J: TRBJ2-1; V: TRBV4-3; D: .; CDR3: CASSQGPQDLQFF; DNA: TGCGCCAGCAGCCAAGGACCACAGGATTTGCAGTTCTTC
size: many; J: TRBJ1-4; V: TRBV20-1; D: .; CDR3: CSAVVGREKLFF; DNA: TGCAGTGCCGTGGTCGGGCGTGAAAAACTGTTTTTT
size: .; J: TRBJ2-7; V: TRBV15; D: .; CDR3: CATSILQGREQYF; DNA: TGTGCCACCAGCATTCTACAGGGTCGCGAGCAGTACTTC
size: .; J: TRBJ1-4; V: TRBV5-1; D: TRBD1; CDR3: CASSLFGQGGTNEKLFF; DNA: TGCGCCAGCAGCTTGTTCGGACAGGGGGGCACTAATGAAAAACTGTTTTTT
size: many; J: TRBJ1-1; V: TRBV9; D: .; CDR3: CASSVGGVMNTEAFF; DNA: TGTGCCAGCAGCGTAGGTGGGGTTATGAACACTGAAGCTTTCTTT
size: many; J: TRBJ2-2; V: TRBV29-1; D: TRBD2; CDR3: CSVGPRLANTGELFF; DNA: TGCAGCGTTGGCCCGAGACTAGCTAACACCGGGGAGCTGTTTTTT
size: .; J: TRBJ2-2; V: TRBV5-1; D: .; CDR3: CASSLGYADGELFF; DNA: TGCGCCAGCAGCTTGGGCTACGCAGACGGGGAGCTGTTTTTT
size: .; J: TRBJ1-2; V: TRBV2; D: TRBD1; CDR3: CARSGGSYGYTF; DNA: TGTGCCAGATCAGGGGGCAGCTATGGCTACACCTTC
size: .; J: TRBJ2-1; V: TRBV27; D: TRBD2; CDR3: CASSLSAGGGNEQFF; DNA: TGTGCCAGCAGTTTATCAGCGGGGGGGGGCAATGAGCAGTTCTTC
size: .; J: TRBJ1-6; V: TRBV10-3; D: TRBD1; CDR3: CAISDGTGEPPLHF; DNA: TGTGCCATCAGTGACGGGACAGGGGAGCCACCCCTCCACTTT
size: .; J: TRBJ1-3; V: TRBV7-9; D: .; CDR3: CASSSDRESSGNTIYF; DNA: TGTGCCAGCAGCTCGGACAGAGAGAGCTCTGGAAACACCATATATTTT
size: many; J: TRBJ2-1; V: TRBV7-2; D: TRBD1; CDR3: CASSSRGRNEQFF; DNA: TGTGCCAGCAGCTCCAGGGGGCGAAATGAGCAGTTCTTC
size: .; J: TRBJ2-1; V: TRBV7-9; D: TRBD1; CDR3: CASSSRDRVRLNEQFF; DNA: TGTGCCAGCAGCTCCCGGGACAGGGTCAGGCTGAATGAGCAGTTCTTC
size: .; J: TRBJ2-7; V: TRBV20-1; D: .; CDR3: CSARSGTPHSYEQYF; DNA: TGCAGTGCTAGATCGGGGACTCCCCACTCCTACGAGCAGTACTTC
size: .; J: TRBJ1-3; V: TRBV5-1; D: TRBD1; CDR3: CASSPAGTANSGNTIYF; DNA: TGCGCCAGCAGCCCTGCCGGGACAGCGAACTCTGGAAACACCATATATTTT
size: many; J: TRBJ1-5; V: TRBV27; D: .; CDR3: CASSLSGPVSGGNQPQHF; DNA: TGTGCCAGCAGTTTATCGGGACCAGTATCGGGAGGCAATCAGCCCCAGCATTTT
size: .; J: TRBJ1-1; V: TRBV9; D: .; CDR3: CASSETGQYMRGPFF; DNA: TGTGCCAGCAGCGAAACGGGGCAGTACATGCGGGGGCCATTCTTT
size: .; J: TRBJ1-6; V: TRBV7-2; D: .; CDR3: CASRQDSPLHF; DNA: TGTGCCAGCAGACAGGATTCACCCCTCCACTTT
size: .; J: TRBJ1-1; V: TRBV4-1; D: TRBD1; CDR3: CASSQEGTGGAGNTEAFF; DNA: TGCGCCAGCAGCCAAGAGGGAACAGGGGGCGCTGGGAACACTGAAGCTTTCTTT
size: .; J: TRBJ2-7; V: TRBV20-1; D: TRBD1; CDR3: CSARGGPDRGKEQYF; DNA: TGCAGTGCTAGAGGAGGGCCGGACAGGGGGAAAGAGCAGTACTTC
size: many; J: TRBJ1-1; V: TRBV29-1; D: .; CDR3: CSVSAGMNTEAFF; DNA: TGCAGCGTGTCGGCGGGAATGAACACTGAAGCTTTCTTT
size: .; J: TRBJ1-1; V: TRBV5-5; D: .; CDR3: CASSPRDSITEAFF; DNA: TGTGCCAGCAGCCCCCGGGACTCTATCACTGAAGCTTTCTTT
size: many; J: TRBJ2-3; V: TRBV20-1; D: TRBD1; CDR3: CSAGKTGQDTQYF; DNA: TGCAGTGCTGGCAAGACAGGGCAGGATACGCAGTATTTT
size: many; J: TRBJ1-4; V: TRBV20-1; D: TRBD1; CDR3: CSVPTGANEKLFF; DNA: TGCAGTGTTCCGACAGGGGCTAATGAAAAACTGTTTTTT
size: many; J: TRBJ2-5; V: TRBV7-2; D: .; CDR3: CASSLGSRGSSTKYF; DNA: TGTGCCAGCAGCTTAGGGTCCCGGGGCAGCTCGACAAAGTACTTC
size: many; J: TRBJ1-5; V: TRBV6-5; D: .; CDR3: CASSYSLGNQPQHF; DNA: TGTGCCAGCAGTTACTCCCTGGGCAATCAGCCCCAGCATTTT
size: .; J: TRBJ1-1; V: TRBV20-1; D: .; CDR3: CSARMPSSFTEAFF; DNA: TGCAGTGCTAGGATGCCCAGTTCGTTCACTGAAGCTTTCTTT
size: few; J: TRBJ2-1; V: TRBV11-2; D: TRBD1; CDR3: CASSFGSTGGDEQFF; DNA: TGTGCCAGCAGCTTTGGGTCGACAGGGGGCGACGAGCAGTTCTTC
size: .; J: TRBJ1-2; V: TRBV24-1; D: TRBD1; CDR3: CATSDETGGKGYGYTF; DNA: TGTGCCACCAGTGATGAGACAGGGGGCAAGGGCTATGGCTACACCTTC
size: .; J: TRBJ2-7; V: TRBV11-2; D: .; CDR3: CASSKTDSHYEQYF; DNA: TGTGCCAGCAGCAAGACAGACTCCCACTACGAGCAGTACTTC
size: many; J: TRBJ1-1; V: TRBV29-1; D: .; CDR3: CSVSIRGNTEAFF; DNA: TGCAGCGTTTCGATCAGGGGAAACACTGAAGCTTTCTTT
size: .; J: TRBJ2-5; V: TRBV24-1; D: TRBD1; CDR3: CATSPSGGTGERGTQYF; DNA: TGTGCCACCAGCCCTAGTGGCGGGACAGGGGAAAGAGGGACCCAGTACTTC
size: few; J: TRBJ2-1; V: TRBV5-1; D: .; CDR3: CASSLALEYNEQFF; DNA: TGCGCCAGCAGCTTGGCCTTGGAGTACAATGAGCAGTTCTTC
size: many; J: TRBJ2-5; V: TRBV20-1; D: TRBD2; CDR3: CSARVAGERETQYF; DNA: TGCAGTGCTAGAGTTGCGGGGGAACGAGAGACCCAGTACTTC
size: .; J: TRBJ1-1; V: TRBV21-1; D: .; CDR3: CASLDRVERTEAFF; DNA: TGTGCCAGTTTGGACAGGGTGGAAAGAACTGAAGCTTTCTTT
size: .; J: TRBJ2-1; V: TRBV14; D: .; CDR3: CASSYRDISTYNEQFF; DNA: TGTGCCAGCAGCTACCGGGACATCAGTACCTACAATGAGCAGTTCTTC
size: .; J: TRBJ1-1; V: TRBV28; D: TRBD1; CDR3: CASIRQGKGAEAFF; DNA: TGTGCCAGCATCCGACAGGGAAAAGGGGCTGAAGCTTTCTTT
size: .; J: TRBJ2-2; V: TRBV12-3/TRBV12-4; D: .; CDR3: CASTPLADDTGELFF; DNA: TGTGCCAGCACCCCCCTTGCGGATGACACCGGGGAGCTGTTTTTT
size: few; J: TRBJ2-7; V: TRBV7-3; D: .; CDR3: CASSLIRDYEQYF; DNA: TGTGCCAGCAGCTTAATCAGGGACTACGAGCAGTACTTC
size: few; J: TRBJ1-4; V: TRBV5-6; D: .; CDR3: CASSLGVGKLFF; DNA: TGTGCCAGCAGCTTAGGTGTCGGAAAACTGTTTTTT
size: many; J: TRBJ2-1; V: TRBV12-3/TRBV12-4; D: .; CDR3: CASSLGRGQRGLHEQFF; DNA: TGTGCCAGCAGTTTGGGGAGGGGACAGAGGGGGCTCCATGAGCAGTTCTTC
size: .; J: TRBJ1-2; V: TRBV12-3/TRBV12-4; D: .; CDR3: CASSLNGYGYTF; DNA: TGTGCCAGCAGTTTAAACGGCTATGGCTACACCTTC
size: many; J: TRBJ2-6; V: TRBV5-6; D: .; CDR3: CASSSAGSGANVLTF; DNA: TGTGCCAGCAGCTCAGCAGGGTCTGGGGCCAACGTCCTGACTTTC
size: .; J: TRBJ2-5; V: TRBV12-3/TRBV12-4; D: .; CDR3: CASSSDGIQETQYF; DNA: TGTGCCAGCAGTTCCGACGGAATCCAAGAGACCCAGTACTTC
size: few; J: TRBJ1-2; V: TRBV6-5; D: .; CDR3: CASSYQPKGGYTF; DNA: TGTGCCAGCAGTTATCAGCCCAAAGGTGGCTACACCTTC
size: .; J: TRBJ2-1; V: TRBV4-3; D: TRBD2; CDR3: CASSQRGLAGDSYNEQFF; DNA: TGCGCCAGCAGCCAACGGGGACTAGCGGGGGATTCCTACAATGAGCAGTTCTTC
size: many; J: TRBJ1-1; V: TRBV6-4; D: .; CDR3: CASSDSSLTEAFF; DNA: TGTGCCAGCAGTGACTCCAGTCTGACTGAAGCTTTCTTT